One and the same sample provided the 14 T cell receptor beta chains below, sequenced in a study of spatial heterogeneity in lung cancer. Time point described: sample taken at primary tumor resection. Whole RNA obtained from tumor, nontumor lung or frozen PBMC underwent sequencing without sorting. MiXCR was run by TCRdb on the 5' RACE reads, yielding one entry per CDR3 protein. The table shows under 8,500 distinct CDR3 sequences, with 5.4% occurring only once. This sample comprised normal lung tissue next to the tumor, obtained at surgery. The receptors were sampled from a female donor with early-stage non-small cell lung cancer.

By frequency in the sample, this clonotype is medium-sized. The chain joins TRBV10-2 to TRBJ2-7; D is ambiguous. This CDR3 is built from 13 residues. The V end lost 4 bases, the J end lost 2 bases, and 9 bases lay between the germline ends. Germline CDR1 and CDR2: WSHSY and SAAADI. The CDR3 spells CASSARVAYEQYF. The CDR3 DNA follows: TGCGCCAGCAGTGCCCGAGTAGCCTACGAGCAGTACTTC.

This clonotype counts as medium-sized. The chain is built from TRBV27 and TRBJ1-5, with 8 positions matching TRBD1. The junction had 4 bases not matched to a gene; V was cut back by 5 bases and J by 1 base. Germline lookup yields CDR1 MNHEY and CDR2 SMNVEV (reference sequence). The CDR3 length is 15 residues. The CDR3 reads CASSPRQGSNQPQHF. CDR3 nucleotide sequence: TGTGCCAGCAGTCCCAGACAGGGGAGCAATCAGCCCCAGCATTTT.

By sample fraction, this clonotype is medium-sized (0.01 to 0.1%). This rearrangement joins TRBV11-2 to TRBJ2-7; a weak D match, TRBD2 (6 bases). Trimming left V 6 bases short and J 6 bases short, with 12 bases between. This CDR3 contains 12 residues. The germline V gene has CDR1 SGHAT and CDR2 FQNNGV. For the CDR3, the DNA is TGTGCCAGCAGTGCGAGCGGGCGCGAGCAGTACTTC. Translation gives CASSASGREQYF. The complete variable domain, with remaining parts taken from reference TRBV11-2 and TRBJ2-7, reads EAGVAQSPRYKIIEKRQSVAFWCNPISGHATLYWYQQILGQGPKLLIQFQNNGVVDDSQLPKDRFSAERLKGVDSTLKIQPAKLEDSAVYLCASSASGREQYFGPGTRLTVT.

In its sample, this clonotype was seen many times. The J gene is TRBJ2-1, the V gene TRBV20-1, with 8 positions matching TRBD2. Per germline, CDR1 DFQATT and CDR2 SNEGSKA (reference sequence). The CDR3 length is 14 residues. With 2 bases clipped from V and 2 bases from J, the junction kept 2 bases outside the gene matches. This CDR3 is CSARTGGPYNEQFF. The CDR3 region has the DNA TGCAGTGCTAGAACGGGAGGGCCCTACAATGAGCAGTTCTTC.

This clonotype was counted ten times or more. The chain uses TRBV6-2 or TRBV6-3 and TRBJ1-1, with 9 bases fitting TRBD1. This CDR3 comprises 11 residues. The germline V gene has CDR1 MNHEY and CDR2 SVGEGT. Losses at the gene ends were 7 bases for V and 11 bases for J; bases not matched to a gene: 5. The DNA of the CDR3 is TGTGCCAGCACCCAAGGGACAGGGGCTTTCTTT. Translated: CASTQGTGAFF.

In its sample, this clonotype is medium-sized. The chain uses TRBV19 and TRBJ2-5; 8 bases line up with TRBD1. There are 17 residues in the CDR3. Losses at the gene ends were 4 bases for V and 5 bases for J; bases not matched to a gene: 15. Germline V gives CDR1 LNHDA, CDR2 SQIVND (reference sequence). CDR3: CASSNGQGQLFVETQYF. In DNA form, the CDR3 reads TGTGCCAGTAGTAACGGACAGGGTCAATTATTCGTGGAGACCCAGTACTTC.

This clonotype has ten or more counts. The chain employs TRBV7-9 and TRBJ1-3; TRBD1 might be the D (5 bases). From germline, CDR1 is SEHNR and CDR2 FQNEAQ (reference sequence). The CDR3 extends over 14 amino acids. V lost 8 bases to trimming and J lost 0 bases, with 11 bases between them. CDR3 amino acids: CASGGPVSGNTIYF. The CDR3 nucleotides read TGTGCCAGCGGGGGACCGGTCTCTGGAAACACCATATATTTT.

This clonotype was detected many times. The chain combines TRBV6-9 with TRBJ1-5; a weak D match, TRBD1 (5 bases). Germline loops: CDR1 MNHGY, CDR2 SVAAGI. V was trimmed by 8 bases and J by 4 bases, leaving 18 bases between them. The CDR3 consists of 15 residues. The CDR3 nucleotides are TGTGCCAGCTGGACCTCGGGACGGCGAAATCAGCCCCAGCATTTT. It codes for CASWTSGRRNQPQHF.

This clonotype was seen repeatedly, ten times or more. This sequence joins TRBV28 and TRBJ1-1, with a tentative D call TRBD1 (5 bases). Germline-derived CDR1 and CDR2 are MDHEN and SYDVKM. The CDR3 loop spans 12 amino acids. Deletions cut 7 bases from V and 3 bases from J, with 9 bases between. The CDR3 loop is CASTGGYTEAFF. CDR3 nucleotides: TGTGCCAGCACTGGGGGGTACACTGAAGCTTTCTTT.

This clonotype appeared many times. The V and J genes are TRBV2 and TRBJ2-3; TRBD2 matches 10 bases. The germline gives CDR1 SNHLY, CDR2 FYNNEI. With V trimmed by 3 bases and J by 5 bases, 11 bases remained unmatched. The CDR3 runs 17 residues. CDR3 DNA sequence: TGTGCCAGCAGTGAGGCAATTCTAGCGGGAGCGGTAGATACGCAGTATTTT. This gives the protein CASSEAILAGAVDTQYF. The complete variable domain, with remaining parts taken from reference TRBV2 and TRBJ2-3, reads EPEVTQTPSHQVTQMGQEVILRCVPISNHLYFYWYRQILGQKVEFLVSFYNNEISEKSEIFDDQFSVERPDGSNFTLKIRSTKLEDSAMYFCASSEAILAGAVDTQYFGPGTRLTVL.

This clonotype is judged medium-sized. J is TRBJ2-2 and V is TRBV18, with D possibly being TRBD2 (6 bases). This CDR3 has 13 amino acids. Germline V gene lookup returns CDR1 KGHSH and CDR2 LQKENI. V was clipped by 6 bases and J by 5 bases, with 10 bases between them. CDR3 region: CASSESGTGELFF. The CDR3 DNA reads TGTGCCAGCTCGGAGAGCGGGACCGGGGAGCTGTTTTTT.

This clonotype is classed as large. The chain links TRBV19 to TRBJ2-1; 10 positions agree with TRBD2. This CDR3 has 15 residues. In germline, CDR1 is LNHDA, CDR2 SQIVND (reference sequence). V lost 6 bases, J lost 2 bases, and 4 bases stayed unmatched. CDR3 sequence reads: CASRQTSGAYNEQFF. The CDR3 region has the DNA TGTGCCAGTAGACAAACTAGCGGGGCCTACAATGAGCAGTTCTTC.

Relative to its sample, this clonotype is medium-sized. The V gene is TRBV10-3, the J gene TRBJ1-2; a weak D match, TRBD1 (5 bases). Germline CDR1 ENHRY, CDR2 SYGVKD. The CDR3 runs 14 residues. Trimming removed 4 bases at V and 4 bases at J, with 13 bases between. CDR3 region: CAISADSGSYGYTF. CDR3 coding DNA: TGTGCCATCAGTGCCGACAGCGGCAGCTATGGCTACACCTTC.

In its sample, this clonotype ranks as medium-sized. The gene calls are TRBV7-9 and TRBJ1-6; TRBD1 agrees at 7 bases. The CDR3 consists of 14 residues. Germline V gene lookup returns CDR1 SEHNR and CDR2 FQNEAQ (reference sequence). J lost 8 bases, V lost 4 bases, and 5 bases had no gene match. The CDR3 coding sequence is TGTGCCAGCAGCTCGACAGGGCCATATTCACCCCTCCACTTT. Amino acids: CASSSTGPYSPLHF. Full variable domain (rest looked up from reference TRBV7-9 and TRBJ1-6): DTGVSQNPRHKITKRGQNVTFRCDPISEHNRLYWYRQTLGQGPEFLTYFQNEAQLEKSRLLSDRFSAERPKGSFSTLEIQRTEQGDSAMYLCASSSTGPYSPLHFGNGTRLTVT.